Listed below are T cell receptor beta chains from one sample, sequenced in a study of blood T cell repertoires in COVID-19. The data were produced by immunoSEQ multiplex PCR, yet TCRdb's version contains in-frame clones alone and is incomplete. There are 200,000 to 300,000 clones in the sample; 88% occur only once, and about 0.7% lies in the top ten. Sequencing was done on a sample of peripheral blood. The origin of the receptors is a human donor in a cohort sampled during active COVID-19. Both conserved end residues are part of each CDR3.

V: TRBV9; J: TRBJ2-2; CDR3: CASSAIAGGPDTGELFF
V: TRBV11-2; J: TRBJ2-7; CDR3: CASSFSYEQYF
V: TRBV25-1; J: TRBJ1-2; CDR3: CASSGTSRYGYTF
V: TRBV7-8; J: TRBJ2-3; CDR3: CASSVTGTGWADTQYF
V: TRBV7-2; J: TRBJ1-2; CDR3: CASSLESGNYGYTF
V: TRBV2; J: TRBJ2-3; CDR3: CASDRVTDTQYF
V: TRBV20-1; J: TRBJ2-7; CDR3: CSARLVYEQYF
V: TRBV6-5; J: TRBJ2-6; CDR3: CASSESSGANVLTF
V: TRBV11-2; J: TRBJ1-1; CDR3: CASNTDRDTEAFF
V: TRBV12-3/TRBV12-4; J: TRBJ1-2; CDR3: CASSPYRVGYTF
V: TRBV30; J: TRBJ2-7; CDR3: CAWSVLPGSSYEQYF
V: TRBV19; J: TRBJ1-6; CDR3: CASGTGGNSPLHF
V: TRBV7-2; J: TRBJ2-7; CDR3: CASSLVSSGRSEQYF
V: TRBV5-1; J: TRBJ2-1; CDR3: CASSFRGYEQFF
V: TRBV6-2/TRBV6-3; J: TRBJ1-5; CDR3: CASSHGKTGVRQPQHF
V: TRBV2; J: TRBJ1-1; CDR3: CASSEGVPGTEAFF
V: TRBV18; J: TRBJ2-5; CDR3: CASSPPGLAGETQYF
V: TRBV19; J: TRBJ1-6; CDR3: CASPSLTAQGYNSPLHF
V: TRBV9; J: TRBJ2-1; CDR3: CASARYSDPDEQFF
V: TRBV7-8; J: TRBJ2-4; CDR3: CASSLGRLAGTNIQYF
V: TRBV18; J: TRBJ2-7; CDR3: CASSPERGDYEQYF
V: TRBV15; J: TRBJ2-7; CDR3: CATSGPGQESYEQYF
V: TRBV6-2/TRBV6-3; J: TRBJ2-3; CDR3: CASSYSGGLAGGFGDTQYF
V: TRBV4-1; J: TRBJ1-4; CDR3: CASSQDRTNEKLFF
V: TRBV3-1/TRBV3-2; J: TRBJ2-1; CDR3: CASSQGYSGGSYNEQFF
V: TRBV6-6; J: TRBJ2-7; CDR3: CASSPSPYEQYF
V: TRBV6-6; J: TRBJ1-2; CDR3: CASTGIYGYTF
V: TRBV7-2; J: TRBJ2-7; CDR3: CASSFGPQNYEQYF
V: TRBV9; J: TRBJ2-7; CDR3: CASSPGTGGGYEQYF
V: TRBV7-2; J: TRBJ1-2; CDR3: CASSLEPGFNYGYTF
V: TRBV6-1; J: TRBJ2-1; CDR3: CASSEPVQGLPGGQFF
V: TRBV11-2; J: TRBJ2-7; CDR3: CARSLWGGAGSYEQYF
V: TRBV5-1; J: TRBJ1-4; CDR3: CASRWDEGGKLFF
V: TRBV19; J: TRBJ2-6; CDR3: CASSIHSGANVLTF
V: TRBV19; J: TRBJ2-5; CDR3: CASRWGRRDQETQYF
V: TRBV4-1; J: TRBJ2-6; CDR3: CASEQWWRETPGANVLTF
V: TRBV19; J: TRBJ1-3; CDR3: CAPCAGGNSGNTIYF
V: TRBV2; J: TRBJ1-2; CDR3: CASSEFGRGRQTRKTNYGYTF
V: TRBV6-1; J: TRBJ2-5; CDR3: CASSESRGKQETQYF
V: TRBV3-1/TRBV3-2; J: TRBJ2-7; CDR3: CASSPKGVLLGEQYF
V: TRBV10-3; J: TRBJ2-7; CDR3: CAISPTGGSGYEQYF
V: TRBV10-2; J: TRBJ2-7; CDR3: CASSPRQGGYEQYF
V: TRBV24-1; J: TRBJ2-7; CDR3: CATSRTGSSYEQYF
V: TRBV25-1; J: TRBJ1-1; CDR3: CASSRTDLRAEAFF
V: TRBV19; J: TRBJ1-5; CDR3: CASTVGASNQPQHF
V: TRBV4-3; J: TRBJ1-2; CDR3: CASSQGRGSGGDGYTF
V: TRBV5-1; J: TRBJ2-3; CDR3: CASSLQDTDTQYF
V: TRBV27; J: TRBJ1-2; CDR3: CASRRTGTGYGYTF
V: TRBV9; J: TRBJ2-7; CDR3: CASSVEGGKQYF